Shown below are 8 T cell receptor beta chains from a single sample sequenced in a study of blood T cells in healthy people across ages. Primed by a sample-barcoded 5' primer and a J-beta primer mix, a second PCR proceeded for 7 to 11 cycles. TCRdb re-called the 5' RACE reads with MiXCR, one entry per CDR3 protein. Counted here are 1.5 million to 2 million distinct CDR3 sequences, 28% occurring once; the ten biggest clones make up roughly 8%. Sequencing was done on a sample of blood. These receptors were taken from a young woman in good health.

The genes are TRBV7-3 and TRBJ2-1; TRBD2 agrees at 7 bases. The CDR3 loop spans 15 amino acids. Germline lookup yields CDR1 SGHTA and CDR2 FQGTGA. The trim removed 3 bases at V and 2 bases at J, leaving 4 bases unmatched. CDR3 sequence: CASSLGGDAYNEQFF. For the CDR3, the DNA is TGTGCCAGCAGCTTGGGGGGGGACGCCTACAATGAGCAGTTCTTC.

This clonotype was found a few times. The chain carries TRBV7-9 and TRBJ2-3; 9 bases line up with TRBD2. The CDR3 has 15 amino acids. The germline V gene has CDR1 SEHNR and CDR2 FQNEAQ (reference sequence). Trimming cost V 2 bases and J 6 bases; bases outside gene matches: 6. The CDR3 sequence is CASSLPSGMTDTQYF. The CDR3 DNA reads TGTGCCAGCAGCTTACCTAGCGGGATGACGGATACGCAGTATTTT.

V and J are TRBV20-1 and TRBJ2-7, with 11 nucleotides matching TRBD2. V lost 2 bases, J lost 3 bases, and 3 bases stayed unmatched. This CDR3 has 14 residues. Germline CDR1 is DFQATT and CDR2 is SNEGSKA (reference sequence). As DNA, the CDR3 is TGCAGTGCTAGACCCCTAGCGGGAGGCTACGAGCAGTACTTC. It encodes CSARPLAGGYEQYF.

In its sample, this clonotype was seen a few times. V gene TRBV19 combines with J gene TRBJ2-7; 11 bases align to TRBD2. CDR1 LNHDA and CDR2 SQIVND come from the germline V gene (reference sequence). Germline trimming cut 8 bases from V and 6 bases from J; bases unmatched to any gene: 6. The CDR3 spans 13 residues. The CDR3 sequence: CASGTGLAAEQYF. CDR3 nucleotides: TGTGCCAGTGGGACGGGACTAGCGGCCGAGCAGTACTTC.

This clonotype was counted ten times or more. The V gene is TRBV7-9, the J gene TRBJ2-7; D is unclear. The germline CDR1 and CDR2 sequences are SEHNR and FQNEAQ (reference sequence). The CDR3 loop spans 12 amino acids. V was shortened by 5 bases and J by 7 bases, with 12 bases between the two germline ends. The CDR3 spells CASSAGTGEQYF. The CDR3 DNA sequence: TGTGCCAGCAGCGCCGGTACCGGGGAGCAGTACTTC. Full variable domain (missing parts from reference TRBV7-9 and TRBJ2-7): DTGVSQNPRHKITKRGQNVTFRCDPISEHNRLYWYRQTLGQGPEFLTYFQNEAQLEKSRLLSDRFSAERPKGSFSTLEIQRTEQGDSAMYLCASSAGTGEQYFGPGTRLTVT.

Ten or more counts support this clonotype. V usage is TRBV4-3 and J usage is TRBJ2-3; D might be TRBD1 or TRBD2, each matching 6 bases. Trimming pared 4 bases from V and 10 bases from J, leaving 15 bases between. The CDR3 totals 13 residues. The germline V gene has CDR1 LGHNA and CDR2 YSLEER. This CDR3 reads CASSLAQEGAQYF. The CDR3 bases are TGCGCCAGCAGCCTCGCGCAGGAGGGGGCGCAGTATTTT.

V gene TRBV7-2 combines with J gene TRBJ1-6, with TRBD1 matching over 7 bases. Germline trimming cut 6 bases from V and 8 bases from J; bases unmatched to any gene: 13. The length of the CDR3 is 16 residues. From germline, CDR1 is SGHTA and CDR2 FQGNSA. CDR3: CASSGQVGVQHSPLHF. The CDR3, as DNA: TGTGCCAGCAGTGGACAGGTCGGGGTTCAGCATTCACCCCTCCACTTT.

In its sample, this clonotype was seen once. A read error may explain this, as a much larger clone is one base away. This chain uses TRBV5-6 with TRBJ2-7; D perhaps matches TRBD1 (5 bases). V lost 1 base and J 7 bases, leaving 15 bases between the germline ends. The CDR3 spans 14 residues. Germline V CDR1 and CDR2: SGHDT, YYEEEE. The CDR3 here is CASSLNRLRNEQYF. The DNA for the CDR3 is TGTGCCAGCAGCTTGAACAGGCTTCGGAATGAGCAGTACTTC.